These T cell receptor beta chains were read from a single sample in a study of T cells in Graves' hyperthyroidism and ophthalmopathy. TCRdb processed the multiplex PCR reads anew with MiXCR; each CDR3 protein has one entry. The sample includes about 420,000 distinct CDR3 sequences, roughly an eighth of them seen just once. Material for sequencing was blood. The origin of the receptors is a woman aged 18-29 years with Graves' hyperthyroidism. CDR3s include the opening cysteine and the closing phenylalanine or tryptophan. A D gene is named only where the DNA matches it firmly. Clone size appears in some rows only: once, few, many, or a class for an expanded clone.

CDR3 protein: CASSLASSTSGSYEQYF
CDR3 DNA: TGTGCCAGCAGCTTAGCGTCTTCAACTAGCGGTTCCTACGAGCAGTACTTC
J gene: TRBJ2-7
clone size: NA
CDR3 length: 17
D gene: TRBD2
V gene: TRBV7-6

CDR3 protein: CASSPRDIEKLFF
CDR3 DNA: TGTGCCAGCAGTCCAAGGGACATCGAAAAACTGTTTTTT
J gene: TRBJ1-4
clone size: many
CDR3 length: 13
D gene: NA
V gene: TRBV6-2/TRBV6-3

CDR3 protein: CASSYKAGESSTDTQYF
CDR3 DNA: TGTGCCAGCAGTTATAAAGCGGGAGAGAGTAGCACAGATACGCAGTATTTT
J gene: TRBJ2-3
clone size: many
CDR3 length: 17
D gene: TRBD2
V gene: TRBV12-3/TRBV12-4

CDR3 protein: CASSILGTSGAYNEQFF
CDR3 DNA: TGTGCCAGTAGTATTCTAGGGACTAGCGGAGCCTACAATGAGCAGTTCTTC
J gene: TRBJ2-1
clone size: few
CDR3 length: 17
D gene: TRBD2
V gene: TRBV30

CDR3 protein: CASSFGLAGSDEQYF
CDR3 DNA: TGTGCCAGCAGCTTCGGACTAGCGGGAAGTGACGAGCAGTACTTC
J gene: TRBJ2-7
clone size: many
CDR3 length: 15
D gene: TRBD2
V gene: TRBV11-2

CDR3 protein: CAISLGGGDTQYF
CDR3 DNA: TGTGCCATCAGCCTCGGGGGGGGAGATACGCAGTATTTT
J gene: TRBJ2-3
clone size: NA
CDR3 length: 13
D gene: TRBD2
V gene: TRBV10-3

CDR3 protein: CASSYSFGGDQANYGYTF
CDR3 DNA: TGTGCCAGCAGTTACTCCTTTGGCGGTGATCAGGCGAACTATGGCTACACCTTC
J gene: TRBJ1-2
clone size: many
CDR3 length: 18
D gene: NA
V gene: TRBV6-2/TRBV6-3

CDR3 protein: CASSEGFNGVQGSSYEQYF
CDR3 DNA: TGCGCCAGCAGTGAGGGTTTCAATGGCGTACAGGGAAGCTCCTACGAGCAGTACTTC
J gene: TRBJ2-7
clone size: NA
CDR3 length: 19
D gene: NA
V gene: TRBV10-1

CDR3 protein: CASSLSLNEQFF
CDR3 DNA: TGTGCCAGCAGCCTTAGCCTTAATGAGCAGTTCTTC
J gene: TRBJ2-1
clone size: many
CDR3 length: 12
D gene: NA
V gene: TRBV5-5

CDR3 protein: CASRDTGATEAFF
CDR3 DNA: TGTGCCAGCAGGGATACAGGAGCCACTGAAGCTTTCTTT
J gene: TRBJ1-1
clone size: many
CDR3 length: 13
D gene: NA
V gene: TRBV6-1

CDR3 protein: CASSVGGSNYGYTF
CDR3 DNA: TGTGCCAGCAGTGTGGGGGGGTCCAACTATGGCTACACCTTC
J gene: TRBJ1-2
clone size: once
CDR3 length: 14
D gene: NA
V gene: TRBV25-1

CDR3 protein: CSVEGTSGSLPYNEQFF
CDR3 DNA: TGCAGCGTTGAGGGGACTAGCGGGAGTTTACCCTACAATGAGCAGTTCTTC
J gene: TRBJ2-1
clone size: NA
CDR3 length: 17
D gene: TRBD2
V gene: TRBV29-1

CDR3 protein: CSATERAGDDTEAFF
CDR3 DNA: TGCAGTGCTACGGAAAGGGCAGGCGATGACACTGAAGCTTTCTTT
J gene: TRBJ1-1
clone size: many
CDR3 length: 15
D gene: NA
V gene: TRBV20-1

CDR3 protein: CASSFRPVGGETQYF
CDR3 DNA: TGTGCCAGCAGTTTCCGGCCCGTTGGGGGAGAGACCCAGTACTTC
J gene: TRBJ2-5
clone size: NA
CDR3 length: 15
D gene: NA
V gene: TRBV12-3/TRBV12-4